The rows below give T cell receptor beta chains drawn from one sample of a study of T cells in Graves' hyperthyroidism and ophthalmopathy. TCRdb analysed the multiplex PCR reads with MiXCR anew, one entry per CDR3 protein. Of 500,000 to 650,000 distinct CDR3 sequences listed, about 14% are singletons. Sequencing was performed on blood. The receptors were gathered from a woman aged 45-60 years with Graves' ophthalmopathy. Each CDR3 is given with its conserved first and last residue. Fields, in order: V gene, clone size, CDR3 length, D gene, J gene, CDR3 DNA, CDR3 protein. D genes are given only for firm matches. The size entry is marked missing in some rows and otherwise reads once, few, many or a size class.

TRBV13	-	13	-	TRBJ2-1	TGTGCCAGCAGCCCCCCCAGCGGGAATGAGCAGTTCTTC	CASSPPSGNEQFF
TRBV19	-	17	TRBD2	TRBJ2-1	TGTGCCAGTACATTGAGCGTTCTAGCGGGAGTCTACAATGAGCAGTTCTTC	CASTLSVLAGVYNEQFF
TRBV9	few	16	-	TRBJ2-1	TGTGCCAGCAGCGTAGGGGTGAGTCAATTTCCCAATGAGCAGTTCTTC	CASSVGVSQFPNEQFF
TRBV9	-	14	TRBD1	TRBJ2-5	TGTGCCAGCAGCGGATGGGACAGGGAAGAGACCCAGTACTTC	CASSGWDREETQYF
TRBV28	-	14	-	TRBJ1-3	TGTGCCAGCAGTTCCCACAGCGCTGGAAACACCATATATTTT	CASSSHSAGNTIYF
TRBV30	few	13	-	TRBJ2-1	TGTGCCTGGAGTGGGGTAGCGGACAATGAGCAGTTCTTC	CAWSGVADNEQFF
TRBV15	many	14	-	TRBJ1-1	TGTGCCACCAGCAGAGAGACACTGAACACTGAAGCTTTCTTT	CATSRETLNTEAFF
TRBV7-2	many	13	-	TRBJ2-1	TGTGCCAGCAGCAAGGAAAGTTGGAATGAGCAGTTCTTC	CASSKESWNEQFF
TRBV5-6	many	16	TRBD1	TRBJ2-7	TGTGCCAGCAGCCCAGGGACAGGGGGCGTCCTCTACGAGCAGTACTTC	CASSPGTGGVLYEQYF
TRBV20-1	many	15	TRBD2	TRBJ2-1	TGCAGTGCGTACCGGACTAGCGGACCCTACAATGAGCAGTTCTTC	CSAYRTSGPYNEQFF
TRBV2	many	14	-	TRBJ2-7	TGTGCCAGCAGTGTGCAGGGGCGAAGGTACGAGCAGTACTTC	CASSVQGRRYEQYF
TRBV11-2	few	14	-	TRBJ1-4	TGTGCCAGCAGCTTAGAACGATTAAATGAAAAACTGTTTTTT	CASSLERLNEKLFF
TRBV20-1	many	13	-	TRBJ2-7	TGCAGTGCTAGGAAGGACGGGCCCCATGAGCAGTACTTC	CSARKDGPHEQYF
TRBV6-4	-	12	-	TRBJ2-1	TGTGCCAGCACCCCCCGGTGGGGTGAGCAGTTCTTC	CASTPRWGEQFF
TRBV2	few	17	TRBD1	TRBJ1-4	TGTGCCAGCACGATAGGGACAGGGAGTTTGCCGGTGGAAAAACTGTTTTTT	CASTIGTGSLPVEKLFF
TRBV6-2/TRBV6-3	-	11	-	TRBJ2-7	TGTGCCAGCAGTCGAATATTGGAGCAGTACTTC	CASSRILEQYF
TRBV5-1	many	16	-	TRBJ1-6	TGCGCCAGCAGCTTGGATCGTTTCCCTTCCGGTTCACCCCTCCACTTT	CASSLDRFPSGSPLHF
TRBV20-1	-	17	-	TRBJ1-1	TGCAGTGCTAGTACCATTACAGGCTTCACTGGGGGCACTGAAGCTTTCTTT	CSASTITGFTGGTEAFF
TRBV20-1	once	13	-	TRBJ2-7	TGCAGTGCTAGAGGCCACGAGGACTACGAGCAGTACTTC	CSARGHEDYEQYF